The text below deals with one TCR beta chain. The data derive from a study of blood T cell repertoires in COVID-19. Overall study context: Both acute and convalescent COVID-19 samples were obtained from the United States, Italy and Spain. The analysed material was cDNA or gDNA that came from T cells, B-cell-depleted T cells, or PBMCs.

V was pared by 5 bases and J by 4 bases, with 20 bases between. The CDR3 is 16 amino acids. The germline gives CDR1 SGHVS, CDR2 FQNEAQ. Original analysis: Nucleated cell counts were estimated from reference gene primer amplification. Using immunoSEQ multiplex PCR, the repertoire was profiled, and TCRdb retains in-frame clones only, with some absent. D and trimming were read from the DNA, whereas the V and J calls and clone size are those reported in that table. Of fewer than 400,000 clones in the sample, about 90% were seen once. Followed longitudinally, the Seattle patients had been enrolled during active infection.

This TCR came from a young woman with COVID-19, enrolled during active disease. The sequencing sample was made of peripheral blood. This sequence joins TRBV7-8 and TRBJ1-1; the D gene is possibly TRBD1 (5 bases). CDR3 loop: CASSRSRALQGTEAFF. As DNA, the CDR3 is TGTGCCAGCAGCCGTAGCAGGGCCCTCCAGGGCACTGAAGCTTTCTTT. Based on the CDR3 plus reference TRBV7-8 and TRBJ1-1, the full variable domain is GAGVSQSPRYKVAKRGQDVALRCDPISGHVSLFWYQQALGQGPEFLTYFQNEAQLDKSGLPSDRFFAERPEGSVSTLKIQRTQQEDSAVYLCASSRSRALQGTEAFFGQGTRLTVV.